The following is a T cell receptor (beta chain) sequence with its context. Its antigen remains unidentified. The input lacks base qualities; no much larger clone sits a single base away. From a lookup of the germline V gene (reference sequence), CDR1 and CDR2 are MNHNY and SVGAGI. From the cysteine through the phenylalanine, the CDR3 covers 12 amino acids. The DNA shown is the 36-base CDR3, in frame from base 1. Relative to germline, V is 6 bases shorter and J is 2 bases shorter, with 7 bases between their ends. The library was obtained by the immunoSEQ multiplex PCR assay. A mixture of 60 forward primers for TCR Vbeta segments and 13 reverse primers for TCR Jbeta segments was used in the multiplex PCR. Amplification of the CDR3 region of rearranged TCR beta genes was performed with a multiplex PCR assay on genomic DNA. On the Illumina HiSeq System, the amplified TCR beta libraries were sequenced as 87-base-pair reads. As for the authors' bioinformatics: A later analysis tallied 75 million to 95 million unique TCR beta chains across the 650 to 750 repertoires, and about 10 million of those chains were shared by two or more donors. To remove PCR and sequencing errors, raw reads were error-corrected and collapsed into unique sequences using a nearest-neighbor algorithm that merged closely related sequences. CDR3 sequences were aligned to IMGT reference sequences to assign V, D and J gene segments. For a sequence to be retained, at least a six-nucleotide match to both a V gene segment and a J gene segment was required. Rearrangements were called productive when the CDR3 lacked stop codons and stayed in frame with V and J; all others were non-productive. Following IMGT convention, CDR3 was defined as the stretch from the second conserved V-encoded cysteine to the conserved J-encoded phenylalanine. In an earlier analysis of around 640 of the donors, sequences lacking an unambiguous match to a single V gene segment were excluded. In an earlier analysis of approximately 590 of the donors, V segments were called functional above 56.7% productive rearrangements and were called segregating when the between-donor standard deviation exceeded 5%. A statistical classification framework was developed to diagnose cytomegalovirus status using the catalog of TCR beta chain sequences. A later analysis assigned V and J genes by comparing TCR nucleotide sequences with IMGT/GENE-DB human TR gene sequences. Using the TCRdist pipeline, a later analysis assigned CDR3 sequences along with most-parsimonious VDJ recombination scenarios. In a later analysis, each TCR beta chain was defined by its CDR3 amino acid sequence together with its V-gene family, and reads without a unique V-gene family were excluded. In a later analysis, 450 to 600 highly shared, low-generation-probability nucleotide sequences were removed to address suspected cross-contamination and a sequencing artifact. In a later analysis, a clonal expansion index for each public chain was calculated from normalized within-repertoire ranks of inferred template counts. Generation probabilities in a later analysis came from a VDJ recombination model fitted to out-of-frame rearrangements, and those results were checked against IGoR. A later analysis scored TCR-TCR, TCR-HLA and TCR-CMV co-occurrence with hypergeometric tests, applying a repertoire-size bias correction to TCR pairs. To estimate false discovery rates, a later analysis permuted the HLA or CMV assignments 20 times. In a later analysis, co-occurring TCRs were grouped using DBSCAN, with TCRdist sequence similarity added in when clustering inside HLA-allele-positive subsets. Co-occurrence clustering excluded repertoires with fewer than 30,000 or more than 120,000 public chains, plus five with anomalous nucleotide sharing. Not all clones reach the TCRdb copy of this immuneACCESS table, which keeps in-frame sequences only. Checked studies attribute under half of the gap to unresolved V genes and leave the rest unexplained. V, J and clone size reflect that table, while D and trimming were determined from the DNA. A total of 150,000 to 200,000 clones appear in this sample, 77% of them only once. The ten most abundant clones make up roughly 7.3% of the sample.

The sample is drawn from a study of cytomegalovirus exposure and HLA in healthy donors (dated by TCRdb to about 2017). Concerning the study at large: An earlier analysis of about 530 of the donors reported 276 Gb of sequence data and approximately 120 million unique TCR beta sequences obtained from approximately 180 million T cells. Approximately 300 gigabases of sequencing data and 78 million or so unique TCR sequences were included in an early release covering over 600 HLA-typed donors. Among the 398 genotyped donors, 75% to 90% belonged to the genetic ancestry cluster associated with self-reported Caucasian donors. The study aimed to test whether signatures of past pathogen exposure could be identified by cataloging public T cell receptors. The study used immunosequencing to profile the T cell repertoires of about 670 subjects and linked those repertoires to cytomegalovirus serostatus. Besides the first cohort of approximately 710 subjects, a separate validation cohort made up of 120 different subjects was used. To predict cytomegalovirus infection status, the study brought together high-throughput TCR immunosequencing, statistical association of individual TCRs with disease status, and machine learning. In a later analysis, previously published TCR beta repertoires from about 670 donors were re-analyzed and high-resolution HLA genotyping was added so that TCR occurrence patterns could be studied. The later analysis used no new phenotypic data to find candidate immune exposures, relying instead on TCR beta sequences and their occurrence across donors. An earlier analysis of 587 of the donors used high-throughput TCR beta sequencing to judge whether each TCR beta V gene segment behaved as functional or pseudogenic. Donor age, sex, ethnicity and CMV serostatus were compiled together with the repertoire data. In a later genetic analysis, genome-wide SNP genotypes for about three fifths of the 666 donors were used, and that subset was treated as a discovery cohort. Every repertoire in the discovery cohort had been generated on one and the same sequencing platform. HLA typing included class I and class II loci at four-digit resolution. The number of donors typed differed by locus, with roughly 620-630 for A, B, C, DRB1 and DQB1, more than 500 for DQA1, 606 for DPA1, and under 490 for DPB1. About 5 DR-DQ haplotypes were handled as single units for association and clustering, since linkage in the cohort was strong. Among around 400 genotyped donors of the cohort, an average of around 250,000 unique TCR beta nucleotide sequences was sequenced per donor, of which roughly 17% were non-productive.

The cohort consisted of 666 healthy bone marrow donors. At the time of sampling, every cohort member was nominally healthy, though immune exposures that went unrecorded were likely present. The donor tested CMV seropositive and was one of the 289 seropositive cohort members. Every donor gave a peripheral blood sample, and the peripheral blood mononuclear cells from that sample were used for TCR beta sequencing. The Qiagen DNeasy Blood Extraction Kit was used to extract genomic DNA from the blood cell samples. The study at large found these results: A cluster of highly shared sequence variants was judged likely to represent a technical artifact of the sequencing pipeline. The only immune exposure information available for the cohort was CMV serostatus. Linkage disequilibrium might explain the correlated functional status among segregating V segments, but an unknown experimental factor could not be ruled out. In this cohort, only TCR beta chains were sequenced, and detectable features were limited by the absence of alpha or paired-chain data. Specific HLA alleles were associated with over 15,000 TCR beta sequences at a false discovery rate of 0.05 in a later analysis. In vitro tests confirmed that a few of the cytomegalovirus-associated TCR beta chains recognize cytomegalovirus antigens. A total of about 180 TCR beta chains were listed by the study as associated with cytomegalovirus. Several of the top co-occurrence clusters appeared to be linked to parvovirus B19, influenza, CMV and Epstein-Barr virus, according to a later analysis. In an earlier analysis of approximately 590 of the donors, most TCR beta V segments were observed in productive rearrangements about 87% or about 30% of the time, broadly matching IMGT annotations. Compared with the roughly 700-donor mean, donors in an Asian-associated ancestry cluster had fewer N-insertions in productive TCRs, according to a later genetic analysis. In a later analysis, HLA-associated TCR beta chains showed more clonal expansion and lower generation probabilities than non-associated chains that were equally common. Most TCR sequences were observed very rarely across donors, whereas some public TCRs were present in many individuals. According to a later analysis, most CMV-associated TCR beta chains appeared to be HLA-restricted, and the HLA associations seemed to be driven largely by CMV exposure. In a later genetic analysis, a missense DCLRE1C variant was associated with V-gene and J-gene trimming of TCR beta chains, and the association was replicated in an independent cohort. The presence/absence analyses assumed that sequencing depth was roughly uniform across donors, and that assumption may not be true. Because counts were too low, 15 to 20 rarely observed V segments, including chromosome 9 orphons, were excluded from the earlier analysis of 587 of the donors. According to a later analysis, TCR association rates differed among HLA loci, with DRB1 alleles showing the most associated TCRs and HLA-C alleles showing the fewest. Strong co-occurrence of HLA alleles, especially DR and DQ, made assigning TCR associations to individual alleles difficult. The 87-base-pair reads could not distinguish some IMGT-functional V segments, including TRBV6-2 and TRBV6-3, so those segments were excluded. A further reported finding was that TCR beta sequences accurately predicted the HLA-A and HLA-B alleles for most subjects in the first cohort. HLA typing was unavailable for some donors at each locus, so association tests used only the typed subset. Cytomegalovirus status was reported to be diagnosed by the classifier with high specificity and sensitivity in both the original and validation cohorts. According to the authors, the approach could potentially be generalized to other disease states and immunological phenotypes.

Sequenced sample: PBMCs. The V gene is TRBV6-6 and the J gene is TRBJ1-2; too little of a D gene remains to name it. The receptor was derived from a male donor in good health and CMV-seropositive. The DNA sequence follows: TGTGCCAGCAGGGCGGTGAACTATGGCTACACCTTC. This translates into CASRAVNYGYTF.